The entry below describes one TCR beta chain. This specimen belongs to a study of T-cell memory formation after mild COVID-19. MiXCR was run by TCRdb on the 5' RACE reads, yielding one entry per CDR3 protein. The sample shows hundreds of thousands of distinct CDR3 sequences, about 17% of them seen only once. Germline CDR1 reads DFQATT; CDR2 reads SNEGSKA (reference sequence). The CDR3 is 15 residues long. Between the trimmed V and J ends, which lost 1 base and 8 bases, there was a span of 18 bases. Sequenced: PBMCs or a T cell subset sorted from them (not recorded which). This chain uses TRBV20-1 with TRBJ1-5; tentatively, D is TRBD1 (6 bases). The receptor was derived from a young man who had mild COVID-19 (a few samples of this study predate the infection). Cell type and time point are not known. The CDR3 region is CSARARGGGRKPQHF. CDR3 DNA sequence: TGCAGTGCTAGAGCTCGGGGGGGCGGAAGAAAGCCCCAGCATTTT.